This TCR beta chain is from a study of cytomegalovirus exposure and HLA in healthy donors. Whole-study context: The 550 to 800 first-cohort repertoires and the 95 to 150 validation repertoires shared the same platform, a later analysis reported. General study points: Rare TCR sequences dominated, though some public TCRs recurred in many donors. In vitro assays verified that a few CMV-associated chains recognized CMV antigens specifically.

To note about this clone: The antigen is unknown.

The data were produced by immunoSEQ multiplex PCR, yet TCRdb's version contains in-frame clones alone and is incomplete. The table has fewer than 350,000 clones, roughly 88% seen once. It was the roughly 130-subject validation cohort, separate from the 666-subject first cohort, to which the donors belonged. Germline V gene sequence: CDR1 SGHDT, CDR2 YYEEEE. CDR3 length equals 17 residues. The V gene end was trimmed by 4 bases and the J gene end by 6 bases; junction bases not matched to a gene: 14. The sequence came from a woman under 30 in good health and CMV-seronegative. The sample comprised PBMCs. J is TRBJ2-1 and V is TRBV5-6, with 9 nucleotides matching TRBD1. The CDR3 DNA reads TGTGCCAGCAGCCGAAGACAGGTTCCGACAGGGGGCAATGAGCAGTTCTTC. Translated, it gives CASSRRQVPTGGNEQFF.